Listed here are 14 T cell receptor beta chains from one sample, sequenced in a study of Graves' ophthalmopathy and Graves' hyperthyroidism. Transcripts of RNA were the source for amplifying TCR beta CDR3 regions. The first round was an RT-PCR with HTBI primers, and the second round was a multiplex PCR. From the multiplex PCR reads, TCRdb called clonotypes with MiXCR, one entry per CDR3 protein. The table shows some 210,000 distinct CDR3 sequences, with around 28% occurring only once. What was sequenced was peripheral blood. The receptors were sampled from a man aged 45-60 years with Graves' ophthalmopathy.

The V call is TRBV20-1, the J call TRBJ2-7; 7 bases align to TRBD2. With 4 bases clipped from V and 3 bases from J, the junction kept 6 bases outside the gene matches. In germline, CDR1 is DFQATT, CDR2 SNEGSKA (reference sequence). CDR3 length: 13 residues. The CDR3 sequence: CSATGGSLYEQYF. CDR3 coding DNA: TGCAGTGCTACGGGCGGGAGCCTCTACGAGCAGTACTTC.

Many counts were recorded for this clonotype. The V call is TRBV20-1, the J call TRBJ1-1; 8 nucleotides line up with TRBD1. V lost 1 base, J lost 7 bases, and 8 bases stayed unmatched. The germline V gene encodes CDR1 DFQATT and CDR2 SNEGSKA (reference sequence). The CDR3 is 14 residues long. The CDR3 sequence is CSARGSQGASEAFF. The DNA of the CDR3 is TGCAGTGCTAGAGGTAGCCAGGGGGCAAGTGAAGCTTTCTTT.

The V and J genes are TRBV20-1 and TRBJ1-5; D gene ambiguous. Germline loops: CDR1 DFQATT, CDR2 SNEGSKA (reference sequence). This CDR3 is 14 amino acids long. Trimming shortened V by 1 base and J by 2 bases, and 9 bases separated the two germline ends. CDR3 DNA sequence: TGCAGTGCTAGAGTTGAGGGAGGCAATCAGCCCCAGCATTTT. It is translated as CSARVEGGNQPQHF.

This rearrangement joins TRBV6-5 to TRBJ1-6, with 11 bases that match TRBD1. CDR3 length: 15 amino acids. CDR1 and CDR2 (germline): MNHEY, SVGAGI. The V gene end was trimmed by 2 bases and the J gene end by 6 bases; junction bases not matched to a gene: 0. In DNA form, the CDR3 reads TGTGCCAGCAGTTACGGGACAGGGGGTAATTCACCCCTCCACTTT. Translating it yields CASSYGTGGNSPLHF.

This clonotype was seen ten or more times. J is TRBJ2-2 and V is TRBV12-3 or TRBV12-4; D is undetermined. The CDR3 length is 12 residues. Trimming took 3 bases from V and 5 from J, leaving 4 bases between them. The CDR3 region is CASSFGTGELFF. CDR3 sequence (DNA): TGTGCCAGCAGTTTTGGTACCGGGGAGCTGTTTTTT.

The CDR3 DNA reads as TGTGCCAGCAGGCCGGGACAGGGAGAAGAGACCCAGTACTTC. Residues: CASRPGQGEETQYF. V usage is TRBV6-1 and J usage is TRBJ2-5; 9 bases agree with TRBD1. Looked up from germline, CDR1 is MNHNS and CDR2 is SASEGT. V was clipped by 6 bases and J by 3 bases; unmatched bases: 5. This CDR3 contains 14 residues.

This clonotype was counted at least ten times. CDR3 amino acids: CASSRGLADSYEQYF. CDR3 DNA: TGTGCCAGTAGTAGGGGACTAGCGGATTCCTACGAGCAGTACTTC. The chain is built from TRBV19 and TRBJ2-7, with 11 bases lining up with TRBD2. V gave up 4 bases and J gave up 1 base; unmatched junction bases: 3. Germline V CDR1 and CDR2: LNHDA, SQIVND (reference sequence). The CDR3 is 15 amino acids.

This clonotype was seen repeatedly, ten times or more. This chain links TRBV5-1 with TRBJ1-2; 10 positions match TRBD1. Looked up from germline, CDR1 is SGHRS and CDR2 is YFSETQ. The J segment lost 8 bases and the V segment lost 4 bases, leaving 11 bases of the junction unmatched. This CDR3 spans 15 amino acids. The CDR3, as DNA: TGCGCCAGCAGCGTGGGCGATGGGACAGGGGTAGGCTACACCTTC. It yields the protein CASSVGDGTGVGYTF.

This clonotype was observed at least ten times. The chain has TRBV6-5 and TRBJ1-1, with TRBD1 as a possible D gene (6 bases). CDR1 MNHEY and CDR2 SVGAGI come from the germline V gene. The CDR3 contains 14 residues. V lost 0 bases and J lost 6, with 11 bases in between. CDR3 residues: CASSYSGGWAEAFF. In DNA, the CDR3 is TGTGCCAGCAGTTACTCAGGGGGTTGGGCTGAAGCTTTCTTT.

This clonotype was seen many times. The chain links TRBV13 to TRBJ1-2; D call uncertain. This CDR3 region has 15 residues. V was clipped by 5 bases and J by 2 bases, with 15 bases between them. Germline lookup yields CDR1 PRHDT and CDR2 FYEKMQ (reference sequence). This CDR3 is CASSQRLVANYGYTF. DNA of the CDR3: TGTGCCAGCAGCCAGAGACTCGTTGCCAACTATGGCTACACCTTC.

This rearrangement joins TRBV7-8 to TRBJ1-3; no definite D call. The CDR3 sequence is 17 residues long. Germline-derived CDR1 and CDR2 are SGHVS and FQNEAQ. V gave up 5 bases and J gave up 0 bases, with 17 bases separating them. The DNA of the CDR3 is TGTGCCAGCAGCCCTTGGACTCGCAAGCCCTCTGGAAACACCATATATTTT. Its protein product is CASSPWTRKPSGNTIYF.

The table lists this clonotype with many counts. DNA of the CDR3: TGTGCCAGCAGCTTAGAAAGTCAAGAGACCCAGTACTTC. The encoded protein is CASSLESQETQYF. The chain employs TRBV7-2 and TRBJ2-5, with D unclear. Looked up from germline, CDR1 is SGHTA and CDR2 is FQGNSA. The CDR3 is made up of 13 amino acids. Trimming shortened V by 1 base and J by 2 bases, and 5 bases separated the two germline ends.

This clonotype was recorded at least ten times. The CDR3 here is CASRQGLAGGEQYF. The CDR3 bases are TGTGCCAGCCGGCAGGGGCTAGCGGGAGGCGAGCAGTACTTC. This rearrangement joins TRBV12-3 or TRBV12-4 to TRBJ2-7; 11 positions match TRBD2. V shed 8 bases and J 6 bases; nucleotides not matched to a gene: 9. CDR3 length equals 14 residues.

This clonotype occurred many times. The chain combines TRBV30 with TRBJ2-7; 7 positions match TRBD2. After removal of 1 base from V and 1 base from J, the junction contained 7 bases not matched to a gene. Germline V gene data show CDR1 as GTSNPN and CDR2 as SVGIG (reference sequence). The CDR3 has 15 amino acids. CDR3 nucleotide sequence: TGTGCCTGGAGTGATCGCGGACTAGGATCCTACGAGCAGTACTTC. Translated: CAWSDRGLGSYEQYF.